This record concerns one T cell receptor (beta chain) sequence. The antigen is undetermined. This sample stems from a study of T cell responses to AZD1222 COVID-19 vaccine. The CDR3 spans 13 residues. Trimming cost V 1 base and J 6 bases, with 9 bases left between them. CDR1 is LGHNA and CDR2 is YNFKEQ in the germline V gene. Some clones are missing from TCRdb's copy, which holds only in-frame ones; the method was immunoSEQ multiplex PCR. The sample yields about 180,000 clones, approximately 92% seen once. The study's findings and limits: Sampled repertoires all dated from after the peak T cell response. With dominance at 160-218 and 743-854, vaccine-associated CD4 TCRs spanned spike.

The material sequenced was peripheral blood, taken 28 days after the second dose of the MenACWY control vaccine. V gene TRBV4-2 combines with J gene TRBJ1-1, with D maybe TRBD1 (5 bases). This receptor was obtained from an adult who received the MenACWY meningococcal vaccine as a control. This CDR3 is CASSQVQGPEAFF. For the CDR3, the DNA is TGTGCCAGCAGCCAAGTTCAGGGCCCTGAAGCTTTCTTT.